Listed below are T cell receptor beta chains from one sample, sequenced in a study of T cell changes during pregnancy in multiple sclerosis. Assay used: immunoSEQ multiplex PCR; TCRdb lists only in-frame clones, some missing. The sample records about 67,000 clones, approximately 92% being singletons. Sequenced material: peripheral blood, taken in the first trimester of pregnancy. The origin of the receptors is a female donor with multiple sclerosis, enrolled in a pregnancy study. Each CDR3 is given with its conserved first and last residue. A D gene is named only where the DNA matches it firmly.

TRBJ1-1 | TRBV7-2 | . | TGTGCCAGCAGCTCCATATCGGGGAACACTGAAGCTTTCTTT | CASSSISGNTEAFF
TRBJ2-5 | TRBV7-2 | TRBD1 | TGTGCCAGCAGCTCAAGGACAGGGATGGAGACCCAGTACTTC | CASSSRTGMETQYF
TRBJ1-2 | TRBV7-9 | . | TGTGCCAGCAGCTTAAGGGGTTATGGCTACACCTTC | CASSLRGYGYTF
TRBJ2-7 | TRBV7-6 | TRBD1 | TGTGCCAGCAGCTCTCGACAGGGTTTCTACGAGCAGTACTTC | CASSSRQGFYEQYF
TRBJ1-5 | TRBV27 | . | TGTGCCAGCAGTTTAAATGGGAGGAACAATCAGCCCCAGCATTTT | CASSLNGRNNQPQHF
TRBJ2-7 | TRBV6-6 | TRBD2 | TGTGCCAGCAGTCAAACTGGCGGGAGCACCTACGAGCAGTACTTC | CASSQTGGSTYEQYF
TRBJ1-2 | TRBV4-1 | TRBD1 | TGCGCCAGCAGCCAAGAGGTGGGACAGGGACATGGCTACACCTTC | CASSQEVGQGHGYTF
TRBJ1-5 | TRBV28 | TRBD1 | TGTGCCAGCAGTTTAGGGACAGAGCAGCCCCAGCATTTT | CASSLGTEQPQHF
TRBJ2-7 | TRBV28 | . | TGTGCCAGCAGTTTAGGAGTCGAGAGCTCCTACGAGCAGTACTTC | CASSLGVESSYEQYF
TRBJ1-2 | TRBV7-9 | . | TGTGCCAGCAGCTTCGAGGGCAACTATGGCTACACCTTC | CASSFEGNYGYTF
TRBJ2-3 | TRBV7-2 | TRBD2 | TGTGCCAGCAGCTTCTATAGCGGGGGGGGCACAGATACGCAGTATTTT | CASSFYSGGGTDTQYF